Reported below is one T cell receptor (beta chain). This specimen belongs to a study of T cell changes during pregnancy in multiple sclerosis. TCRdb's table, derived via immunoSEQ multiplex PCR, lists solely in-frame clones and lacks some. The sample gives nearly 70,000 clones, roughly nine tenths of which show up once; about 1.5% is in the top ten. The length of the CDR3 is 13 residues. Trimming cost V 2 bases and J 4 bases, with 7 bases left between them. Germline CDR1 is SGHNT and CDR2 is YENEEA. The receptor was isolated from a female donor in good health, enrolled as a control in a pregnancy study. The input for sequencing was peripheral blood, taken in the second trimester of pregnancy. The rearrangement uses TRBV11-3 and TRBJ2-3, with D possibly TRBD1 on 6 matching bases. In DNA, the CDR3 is TGTGCCAGCAGCTTAAACAGGGCAGATACGCAGTATTTT. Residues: CASSLNRADTQYF. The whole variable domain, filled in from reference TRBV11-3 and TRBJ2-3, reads EAGVVQSPRYKIIEKKQPVAFWCNPISGHNTLYWYLQNLGQGPELLIRYENEEAVDDSQLPKDRFSAERLKGVDSTLKIQPAELGDSAVYLCASSLNRADTQYFGPGTRLTVL.